This T cell receptor (beta chain) derives from a study of shared clonotypes between healthy human individuals. Study information: A couple of women and three men aged 18 to 49 made up the donors. Each donor's CD8 memory used one plate, CD8 naive two, each CD4 subset three.

Comments on this clone: No antigen is known for it. Other DNA variants within this sample encode the same CDR3.

Germline V gene sequence: CDR1 PRHDT, CDR2 FYEKMQ (reference sequence). The CDR3 is 13 amino acids. The ends were cut back, 1 base at V and 1 base at J, with 3 bases in the middle. Study-level findings and limits: Some naive CD4 clonotypes, approximately 4.5%, turned up in common across four donors.

An assay was performed, and its level was deep. TCRdb's copy holds only in-frame clones and misses some; the assay was immunoSEQ multiplex PCR. In the table there are 2 million to 2.5 million clones, 85% to 95% of which are singletons. The specimen was naive CD4+ T cells from PBMCs. As for subset: CD45RA+ positively selected. The chain couples TRBV13 to TRBJ2-3; D is unresolved. The clonotype was recovered from a young man in good health. Some clones in this sample may be carry-over from other donors' samples. CDR3 region: CASSLVGTDTQYF. The DNA of the CDR3 is TGTGCCAGCAGCTTAGTTGGCACAGATACGCAGTATTTT.